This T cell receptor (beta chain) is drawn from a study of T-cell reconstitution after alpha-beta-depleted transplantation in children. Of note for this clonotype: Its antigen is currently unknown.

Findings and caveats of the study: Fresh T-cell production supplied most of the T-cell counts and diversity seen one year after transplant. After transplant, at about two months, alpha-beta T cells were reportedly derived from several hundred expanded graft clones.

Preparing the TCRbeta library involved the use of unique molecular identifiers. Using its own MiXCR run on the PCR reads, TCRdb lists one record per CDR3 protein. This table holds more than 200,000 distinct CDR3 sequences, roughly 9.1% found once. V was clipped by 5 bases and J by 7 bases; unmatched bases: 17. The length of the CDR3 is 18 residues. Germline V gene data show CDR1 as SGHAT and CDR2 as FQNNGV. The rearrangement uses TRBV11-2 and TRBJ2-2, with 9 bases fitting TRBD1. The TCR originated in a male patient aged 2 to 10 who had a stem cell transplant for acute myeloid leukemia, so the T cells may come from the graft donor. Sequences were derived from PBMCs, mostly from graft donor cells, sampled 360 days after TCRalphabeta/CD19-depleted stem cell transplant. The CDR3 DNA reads TGTGCCAGCAGCCCACCGAATGCCGGGACAGGGATGGGCGGGGAGCTGTTTTTT. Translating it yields CASSPPNAGTGMGGELFF.